This entry lists 30 T cell receptor beta chains sequenced from one sample in a study of OX40 agonist ivuxolimab in advanced cancers. Receptor libraries were prepared by the immunoSEQ multiplex PCR assay. As stored in TCRdb, this immuneACCESS dataset retains in-frame rearrangements with V and J assigned. A fraction of the clones does not appear; measured against another copy, unresolved V genes explain less than half of the discrepancy, and the remainder lacks a known reason. In all, the sample holds under 20,000 clones, and approximately 82% of those were seen once. Of the sample, approximately 2.5% falls within the top ten clones. Sequencing was performed on CD4+ or CD8+ T cells sorted from blood, taken in a trial of the OX40 agonist ivuxolimab. These receptor sequences come from an adult with an advanced solid tumor such as melanoma, head and neck, liver or kidney cancer.

The V gene is TRBV5-4, the J gene TRBJ1-1, with 7 nucleotides matching TRBD1. V lost 4 bases to trimming and J lost 2 bases; unmatched junction nucleotides: 8. Germline CDR1 SGHNT, CDR2 YYREEE (reference sequence). This CDR3 is built from 15 residues. The CDR3 spells CASSPGDRLNTEAFF. In DNA form, the CDR3 reads TGTGCCAGCAGCCCGGGGGACAGATTAAACACTGAAGCTTTCTTT.

This clone appeared once. V and J are TRBV25-1 and TRBJ2-3; TRBD2 matches at 8 bases. Germline CDR1 MGHDK, CDR2 SYGVNS. The ends lost 3 bases at V and 5 bases at J; junction bases unmatched: 7. This CDR3 comprises 15 residues. CDR3 loop: CASSEGAGVRDTQYF. The CDR3 nucleotides read TGTGCCAGCAGTGAGGGAGCGGGAGTGAGAGATACGCAGTATTTT.

The sample holds one count of this clone. This chain connects TRBV19 to TRBJ1-5; 9 bases are shared with TRBD1. Unmatched junction bases numbered 6, after V lost 2 bases and J lost 4 bases. Germline CDR1 LNHDA, CDR2 SQIVND (reference sequence). This CDR3 contains 16 residues. The CDR3 sequence: CASSIFLDRGNQPQHF. As DNA, the CDR3 is TGTGCCAGTAGTATATTTTTAGACAGGGGGAATCAGCCCCAGCATTTT.

This clone was seen a handful of times. The sample carries other DNA sequences with the same CDR3. The chain couples TRBV5-1 to TRBJ1-4, with D maybe TRBD1 (5 bases). The germline V gene encodes CDR1 SGHRS and CDR2 YFSETQ. The CDR3 contains 14 residues. V lost 6 bases to trimming and J lost 1 base, with 10 bases between them. Here the CDR3 reads CASKPGGTNEKLFF. The CDR3, as DNA: TGCGCCAGCAAACCGGGGGGAACTAATGAAAAACTGTTTTTT.

The V and J genes are TRBV7-8 and TRBJ2-2; 10 nucleotides line up with TRBD2. The V and J ends lost 8 bases and 2 bases, in that order; junction bases with no gene match: 5. CDR1 is SGHVS, CDR2 FQNEAQ, per germline. This CDR3 region has 15 residues. CDR3 sequence: CASGRTSGNTGELFF. CDR3 sequence (DNA): TGTGCCAGCGGTCGGACTAGCGGCAACACCGGGGAGCTGTTTTTT.

The genes are TRBV29-1 and TRBJ2-7; 9 bases fit TRBD2. The length of the CDR3 is 14 residues. Germline-derived CDR1 and CDR2 are SQVTM and ANQGSEA. V lost 2 bases, J lost 6 bases, and 8 bases stayed unmatched. The CDR3 nucleotides are TGCAGCGTTGAAATAGCGGGAGTCCTGGCCGAGCAGTACTTC. Translated: CSVEIAGVLAEQYF.

CDR3 residues: CASSDLSAPGELFF. The CDR3 DNA follows: TGTGCCAGCAGTGATCTTTCCGCCCCCGGGGAGCTGTTTTTT. The chain recombines TRBV25-1 with TRBJ2-2; D is unresolved. The CDR3 is made up of 14 amino acids. V was pared by 3 bases and J by 6 bases, with 11 bases between. Germline loops: CDR1 MGHDK, CDR2 SYGVNS.

This rearrangement joins TRBV2 to TRBJ1-1, with unresolved D. V was cut by 2 bases and J by 4 bases, with 11 bases left in between. The CDR3 is 14 amino acids. Germline lookup yields CDR1 SNHLY and CDR2 FYNNEI. The CDR3 bases are TGTGCCAGCAGTGAACTCGGACCCATCACTGAAGCTTTCTTT. Protein product: CASSELGPITEAFF.

The chain is built from TRBV6-1 and TRBJ2-5; 8 bases align to TRBD2. V gave up 7 bases and J gave up 4 bases; unmatched junction bases: 5. The CDR3 contains 13 residues. Germline V CDR1 and CDR2: MNHNS, SASEGT. CDR3 residues: CASTAGLGETQYF. Written as DNA, the CDR3 is TGTGCCAGCACTGCGGGACTAGGAGAGACCCAGTACTTC.

The CDR3 spells CASSQGVGTSYEQYF. The CDR3 DNA sequence: TGTGCCAGCAGCCAAGGGGTTGGCACCTCCTACGAGCAGTACTTC. The chain uses TRBV14 and TRBJ2-7; D is unresolved. Looked up from germline, CDR1 is SGHDN and CDR2 is FVKESK. Trimming took off 1 base at V and 0 bases at J, with 10 bases between the two ends. The CDR3 is 15 amino acids.

This rearrangement joins TRBV19 to TRBJ1-3; no clear D. This CDR3 is built from 14 residues. The germline V and J ends were trimmed by 7 bases and 0 bases, with 10 bases remaining between them. The germline CDR1 and CDR2 sequences are LNHDA and SQIVND (reference sequence). The DNA for the CDR3 is TGTGCCAGTAAAGACGGCGGCTCTGGAAACACCATATATTTT. Protein: CASKDGGSGNTIYF.

This chain uses TRBV5-4 with TRBJ2-1, with D possibly called TRBD1 or TRBD2 (5 bases each). Germline V lookup: CDR1 SGHNT, CDR2 YYREEE (reference sequence). V gave up 0 bases and J gave up 8 bases, with 15 bases separating them. This CDR3 contains 15 residues. CDR3 protein: CASSLDPLRDDEQFF. Here the CDR3 DNA reads TGTGCCAGCAGCTTGGATCCGTTGAGGGACGATGAGCAGTTCTTC.

Notes on this clone: Likely a read error: the CDR3 ends without its conserved phenylalanine or tryptophan. The chain links TRBV6-6 to TRBJ1-2; D gene unclear. This CDR3 has 14 amino acids. Deletions cut 6 bases from V and 0 bases from J, with 11 bases between. Germline loops: CDR1 MNHNY, CDR2 SVGAGI (reference sequence). The CDR3 protein is CASSIGGSNYGYTL. In DNA form, the CDR3 reads TGTGCCAGCAGCATAGGAGGGTCTAACTATGGCTACACCCTC.

The V gene is TRBV5-1, the J gene TRBJ2-3; 8 bases are a match to TRBD2. The V gene's germline CDR1 is SGHRS and CDR2 YFSETQ. The CDR3 is made up of 14 amino acids. The V and J ends lost 6 bases and 4 bases, in that order; junction bases with no gene match: 7. The chain's CDR3 is CASTLAGSADTQYF. CDR3 nucleotide sequence: TGCGCCAGCACATTAGCGGGATCGGCAGATACGCAGTATTTT.

The chain employs TRBV4-1 and TRBJ1-6; D is possibly TRBD1 (5 bases). CDR1 MGHRA and CDR2 YSYEKL come from the germline V gene. V lost 1 base, J lost 10 bases, and 17 bases lay in between. The CDR3 contains 16 residues. CDR3 sequence: CASSQVYNQGGSPLHF. For the CDR3, the DNA is TGCGCCAGCAGCCAAGTTTATAATCAGGGAGGATCACCCCTCCACTTT.

V gene TRBV14 combines with J gene TRBJ2-2, with 8 positions matching TRBD2. V trimming: 4 bases; J trimming: 6 bases; junction bases outside the gene matches: 13. Germline loops: CDR1 SGHDN, CDR2 FVKESK. The CDR3 spans 17 residues. CDR3 region: CASSPGSGRRRAGELFF. The DNA for the CDR3 is TGTGCCAGCAGCCCGGGAAGCGGGAGAAGGAGGGCCGGGGAGCTGTTTTTT.

V usage is TRBV30 and J usage is TRBJ1-5; D is possibly TRBD1 (6 bases). The V gene lost 4 bases and the J gene lost 2 bases, with 12 bases spanning the gap. CDR1 GTSNPN and CDR2 SVGIG come from the germline V gene (reference sequence). The CDR3 consists of 14 residues. The CDR3 DNA sequence: TGTGCCTGGAATGGCAGGGGCCGCAATCAGCCCCAGCATTTT. Translating it yields CAWNGRGRNQPQHF. Full variable domain (rest looked up from reference TRBV30 and TRBJ1-5): SQTIHQWPATLVQPVGSPLSLECTVEGTSNPNLYWYRQAAGRGLQLLFYSVGIGQISSEVPQNLSASRPQDRQFILSSKKLLLSDSGFYLCAWNGRGRNQPQHFGDGTRLSIL.

The chain has TRBV5-4 and TRBJ1-1; D call uncertain. CDR1 SGHNT and CDR2 YYREEE come from the germline V gene (reference sequence). Trimming took 3 bases from V and 1 from J, leaving 7 bases between them. The CDR3 is 13 amino acids. The CDR3 is CASSSQKNTEAFF. CDR3 sequence (DNA): TGTGCCAGCAGCTCCCAAAAGAACACTGAAGCTTTCTTT.

Only a few counts were recorded for this clone. The gene calls are TRBV5-1 and TRBJ2-1; 11 positions match TRBD2. After removal of 4 bases from V and 6 bases from J, the junction contained 12 bases not matched to a gene. Germline CDR1 SGHRS, CDR2 YFSETQ. The CDR3 loop spans 17 amino acids. In nucleotides, the CDR3 is TGCGCCAGCAGCCCAGGGACTAGCGGAGGTCGGGGCAATGAGCAGTTCTTC. This sequence encodes CASSPGTSGGRGNEQFF.

The rearrangement joins TRBV27 to TRBJ2-7, with a possible D match to TRBD2 (7 bases). V dropped 5 bases and J dropped 2 bases, with 16 bases sitting between them. This CDR3 has 15 residues. Germline CDR1 reads MNHEY; CDR2 reads SMNVEV (reference sequence). The CDR3 DNA reads as TGTGCCAGCAGTCCCCCAGGGGCGGGGGCCTACGAGCAGTACTTC. As protein: CASSPPGAGAYEQYF.

This clone was seen a handful of times. J is TRBJ2-1 and V is TRBV7-2; no reliable D call. The CDR3 is made up of 17 amino acids. Trimming cost V 0 bases and J 0 bases, with 12 bases left between them. Germline V CDR1 and CDR2: SGHTA, FQGNSA. The CDR3, as DNA: TGTGCCAGCAGCTTAGCTGGGTCCCTTTCCTCCTACAATGAGCAGTTCTTC. Translated: CASSLAGSLSSYNEQFF. Drawing the rest from reference TRBV7-2 and TRBJ2-1, the complete variable domain is GAGVSQSPSNKVTEKGKDVELRCDPISGHTALYWYRQSLGQGLEFLIYFQGNSAPDKSGLPSDRFSAERTGGSVSTLTIQRTQQEDSAVYLCASSLAGSLSSYNEQFFGPGTRLTVL.

The chain joins TRBV14 to TRBJ2-1; no reliable D call. Germline CDR1 is SGHDN and CDR2 is FVKESK. Trimming stripped 9 bases from V and 10 bases from J, with 13 bases between. The CDR3 is made up of 11 amino acids. The CDR3 protein is CASAAGGEQFF. The CDR3 region has the DNA TGTGCCAGTGCCGCCGGTGGAGAGCAGTTCTTC.

This chain joins TRBV5-4 and TRBJ2-7, with D uncertain. The CDR3 totals 11 residues. The V and J ends lost 1 base and 5 bases respectively, with 4 bases between them. CDR1 is SGHNT and CDR2 is YYREEE in the germline V gene (reference sequence). This CDR3 is CASSLPNEQYF. CDR3 DNA sequence: TGTGCCAGCAGCTTGCCAAACGAGCAGTACTTC.

The CDR3 bases are TGCGCCAGCAGCCAAGAAGAACAATACTACGAGCAGTACTTC. Translation gives CASSQEEQYYEQYF. The chain recombines TRBV4-1 with TRBJ2-7; D remains unclear. This CDR3 is built from 14 residues. V was clipped by 0 bases and J by 3 bases, with 9 bases between them. CDR1 MGHRA and CDR2 YSYEKL come from the germline V gene.

V gene TRBV6-1 combines with J gene TRBJ1-2; D not resolved. The CDR3 loop spans 13 amino acids. Looked up from germline, CDR1 is MNHNS and CDR2 is SASEGT. The ends were cut back, 2 bases at V and 4 bases at J, with 8 bases in the middle. The CDR3 region is CASSESVSYGYTF. The CDR3 DNA follows: TGTGCCAGCAGTGAATCAGTGTCCTATGGCTACACCTTC.

This clone occurred once. The CDR3 spells CASSEWGPSSGANVLTF. The CDR3 DNA follows: TGTGCCAGCAGTGAATGGGGGCCCAGCTCTGGGGCCAACGTCCTGACTTTC. J is TRBJ2-6 and V is TRBV6-1; tentative D call: TRBD1 (6 bases). CDR1 and CDR2 from the germline V gene are MNHNS and SASEGT. The CDR3 has 17 residues. Trimming shortened V by 2 bases and J by 0 bases, and 11 bases separated the two germline ends.

V usage is TRBV10-3 and J usage is TRBJ1-1; D is unclear. Germline loops: CDR1 ENHRY, CDR2 SYGVKD. The CDR3 consists of 15 residues. The V end lost 2 bases, the J end lost 4 bases, and 14 bases lay between the germline ends. CDR3 in DNA: TGTGCCATCAGTGAGGCAGAGGAAATGGGCACTGAAGCTTTCTTT. Amino acids: CAISEAEEMGTEAFF.

This chain uses TRBV19 with TRBJ2-7; 10 bases are a match to TRBD2. The J segment lost 2 bases and the V segment lost 1 base, leaving 5 bases of the junction unmatched. This CDR3 is 16 amino acids long. CDR1 LNHDA and CDR2 SQIVND come from the germline V gene (reference sequence). CDR3 nucleotide sequence: TGTGCCAGTAGTATAGGCCCAGCGGGAGGGACCTACGAGCAGTACTTC. This gives the protein CASSIGPAGGTYEQYF.

V is TRBV11-2 and J is TRBJ2-7, with 12 nucleotides matching TRBD1. This CDR3 contains 17 residues. CDR1 and CDR2 (germline): SGHAT, FQNNGV. The trim removed 2 bases at V and 5 bases at J, leaving 10 bases unmatched. CDR3 DNA: TGTGCCAGCAGCTTAAGGCCGGGACAGGGGGCGGAGAACGAGCAGTACTTC. The encoded protein is CASSLRPGQGAENEQYF.

This chain uses TRBV6-6 with TRBJ1-3; 10 bases match TRBD1. Germline lookup yields CDR1 MNHNY and CDR2 SVGAGI (reference sequence). The CDR3 has 15 amino acids. V shed 6 bases and J 0 bases; nucleotides not matched to a gene: 2. The CDR3 is CASRTGGSSGNTIYF. The CDR3 bases are TGTGCCAGCAGGACAGGGGGCAGCTCTGGAAACACCATATATTTT.